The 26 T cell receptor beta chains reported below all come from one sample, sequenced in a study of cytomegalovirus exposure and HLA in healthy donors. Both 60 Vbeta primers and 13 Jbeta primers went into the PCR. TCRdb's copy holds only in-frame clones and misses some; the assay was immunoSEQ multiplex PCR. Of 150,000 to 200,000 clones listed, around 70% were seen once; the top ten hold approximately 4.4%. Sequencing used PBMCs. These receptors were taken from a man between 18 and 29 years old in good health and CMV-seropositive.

Here the CDR3 reads CASSVTSGGETQYF. The CDR3 coding sequence is TGTGCCAGCAGCGTGACTAGCGGGGGAGAGACCCAGTACTTC. The chain has TRBV7-9 and TRBJ2-5; 12 bases are a match to TRBD2. The CDR3 spans 14 residues. J lost 4 bases, V lost 5 bases, and 2 bases had no gene match. Germline V lookup: CDR1 SEHNR, CDR2 FQNEAQ (reference sequence). The variable domain in full, with the rest retrieved from reference TRBV7-9 and TRBJ2-5, is DTGVSQNPRHKITKRGQNVTFRCDPISEHNRLYWYRQTLGQGPEFLTYFQNEAQLEKSRLLSDRFSAERPKGSFSTLEIQRTEQGDSAMYLCASSVTSGGETQYFGPGTRLLVL.

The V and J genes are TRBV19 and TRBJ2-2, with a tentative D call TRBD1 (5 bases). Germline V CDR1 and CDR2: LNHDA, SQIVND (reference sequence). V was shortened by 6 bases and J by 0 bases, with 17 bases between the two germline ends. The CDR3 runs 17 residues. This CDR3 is CASSQQVTLPNTGELFF. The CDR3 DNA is TGTGCCAGTAGCCAACAGGTCACCCTCCCGAACACCGGGGAGCTGTTTTTT. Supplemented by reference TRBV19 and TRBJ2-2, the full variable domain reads DGGITQSPKYLFRKEGQNVTLSCEQNLNHDAMYWYRQDPGQGLRLIYYSQIVNDFQKGDIAEGYSVSREKKESFPLTVTSAQKNPTAFYLCASSQQVTLPNTGELFFGEGSRLTVL.

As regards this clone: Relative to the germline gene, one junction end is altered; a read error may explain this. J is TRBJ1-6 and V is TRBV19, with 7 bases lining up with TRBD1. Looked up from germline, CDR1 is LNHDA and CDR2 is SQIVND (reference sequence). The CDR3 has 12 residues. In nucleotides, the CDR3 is TGTACCAGTAGTACAGGGGAATCACCCCTCCACTTT. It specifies CTSSTGESPLHF.

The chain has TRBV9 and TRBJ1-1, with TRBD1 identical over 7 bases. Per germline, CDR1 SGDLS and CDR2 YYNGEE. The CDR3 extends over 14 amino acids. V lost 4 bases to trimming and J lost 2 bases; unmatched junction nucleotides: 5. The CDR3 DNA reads TGTGCCAGCAGCCAGGGGGGACGCAACACTGAAGCTTTCTTT. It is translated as CASSQGGRNTEAFF.

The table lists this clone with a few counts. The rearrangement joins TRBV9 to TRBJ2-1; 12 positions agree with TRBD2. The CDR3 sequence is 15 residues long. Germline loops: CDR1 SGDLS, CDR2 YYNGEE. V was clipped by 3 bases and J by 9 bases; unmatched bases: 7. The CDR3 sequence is CASSELAGGSVEQFF. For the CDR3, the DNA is TGTGCCAGCAGCGAACTAGCGGGGGGATCGGTTGAGCAGTTCTTC.

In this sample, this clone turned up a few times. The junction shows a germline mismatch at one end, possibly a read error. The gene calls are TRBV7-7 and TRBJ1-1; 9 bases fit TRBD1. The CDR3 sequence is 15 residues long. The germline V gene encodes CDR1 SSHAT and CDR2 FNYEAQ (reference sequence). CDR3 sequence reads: CASSHTGGWDTEAFF. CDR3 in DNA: TGTGCTAGCAGCCATACAGGGGGCTGGGACACTGAAGCTTTCTTT.

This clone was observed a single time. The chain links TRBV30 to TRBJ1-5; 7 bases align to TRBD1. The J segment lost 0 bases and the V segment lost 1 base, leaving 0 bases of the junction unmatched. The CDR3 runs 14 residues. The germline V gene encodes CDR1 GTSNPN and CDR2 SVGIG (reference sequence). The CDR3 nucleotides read TGTGCCTGGAGTGGACAGGGTAGCAATCAGCCCCAGCATTTT. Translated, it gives CAWSGQGSNQPQHF.

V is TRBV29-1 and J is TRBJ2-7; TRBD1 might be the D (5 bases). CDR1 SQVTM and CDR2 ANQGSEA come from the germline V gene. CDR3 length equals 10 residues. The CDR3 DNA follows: TGCAGTAGCAGGGCGAACGAGCAGTACGTC. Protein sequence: CSSRANEQYV.

The CDR3 region is CASSPRDSVVIEAFF. Written as DNA, the CDR3 is TGTGCCAGCTCACCCCGGGACAGTGTGGTAATTGAAGCTTTCTTT. The rearrangement uses TRBV18 and TRBJ1-1, with 7 bases fitting TRBD1. This CDR3 comprises 15 residues. Trimming removed 3 bases from V and 7 bases from J; junction bases left unmatched: 11. CDR1 and CDR2 (germline): KGHSH, LQKENI.

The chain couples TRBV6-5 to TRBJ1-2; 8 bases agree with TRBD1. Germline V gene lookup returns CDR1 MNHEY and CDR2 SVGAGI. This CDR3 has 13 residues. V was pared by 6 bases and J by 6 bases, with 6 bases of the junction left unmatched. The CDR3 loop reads CASRSGTGDGYTF. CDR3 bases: TGTGCCAGCAGGTCCGGGACAGGAGATGGCTACACCTTC.

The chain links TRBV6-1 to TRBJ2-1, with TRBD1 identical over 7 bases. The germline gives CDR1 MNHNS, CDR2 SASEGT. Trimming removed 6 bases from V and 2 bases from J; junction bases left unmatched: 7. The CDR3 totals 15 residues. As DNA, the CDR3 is TGTGCCAGCAGGAACAACAGGGGCCCCTACAATGAGCAGTTCTTC. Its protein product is CASRNNRGPYNEQFF.

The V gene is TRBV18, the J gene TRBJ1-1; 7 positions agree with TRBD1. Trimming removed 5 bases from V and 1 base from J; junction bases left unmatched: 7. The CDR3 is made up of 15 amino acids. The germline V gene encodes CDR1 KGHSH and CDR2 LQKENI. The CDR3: CASSIRDSSNTEAFF. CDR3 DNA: TGTGCCAGCTCAATACGGGACAGTTCGAACACTGAAGCTTTCTTT.

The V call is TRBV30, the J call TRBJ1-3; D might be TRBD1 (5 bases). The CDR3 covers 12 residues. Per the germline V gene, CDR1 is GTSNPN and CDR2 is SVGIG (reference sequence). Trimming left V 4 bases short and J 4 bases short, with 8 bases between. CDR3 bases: TGTGCCTGGAACGGGGGAGGAAACACCATATATTTT. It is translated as CAWNGGGNTIYF.

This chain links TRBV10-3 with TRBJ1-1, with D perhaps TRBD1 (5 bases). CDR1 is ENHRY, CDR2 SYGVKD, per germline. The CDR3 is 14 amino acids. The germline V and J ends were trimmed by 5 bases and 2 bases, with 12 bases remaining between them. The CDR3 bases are TGTGCCATCAGTTCGACAGCCGTAAACACTGAAGCTTTCTTT. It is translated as CAISSTAVNTEAFF.

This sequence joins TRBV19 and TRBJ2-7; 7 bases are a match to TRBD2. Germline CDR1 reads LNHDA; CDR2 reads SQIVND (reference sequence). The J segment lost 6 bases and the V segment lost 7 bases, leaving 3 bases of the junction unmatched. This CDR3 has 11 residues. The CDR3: CASNGGGEQYV. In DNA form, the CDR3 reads TGTGCCAGTAATGGGGGGGGCGAGCAGTACGTC.

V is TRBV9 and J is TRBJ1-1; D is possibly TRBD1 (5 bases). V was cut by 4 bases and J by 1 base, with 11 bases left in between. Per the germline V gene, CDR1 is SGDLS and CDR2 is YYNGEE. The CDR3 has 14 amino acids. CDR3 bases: TGTGCCAGCAGCTCATCAGGGCCGAACACTGAAGCTTTCTTT. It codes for CASSSSGPNTEAFF.

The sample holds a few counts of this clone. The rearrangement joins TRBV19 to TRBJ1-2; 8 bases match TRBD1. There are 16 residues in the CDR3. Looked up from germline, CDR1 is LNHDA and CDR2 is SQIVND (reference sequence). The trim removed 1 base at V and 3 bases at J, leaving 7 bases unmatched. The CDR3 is CASSIGGQGQDYGYTF. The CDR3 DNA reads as TGTGCCAGTAGTATAGGTGGACAGGGACAGGACTATGGCTACACCTTC.

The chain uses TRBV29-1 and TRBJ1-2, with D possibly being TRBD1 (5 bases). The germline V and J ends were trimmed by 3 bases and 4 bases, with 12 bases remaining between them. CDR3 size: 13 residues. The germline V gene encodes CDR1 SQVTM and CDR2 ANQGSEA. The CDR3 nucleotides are TGCAGCGTTGATAAAGGGGAAGGCTATGGCTACACCTTC. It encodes CSVDKGEGYGYTF.

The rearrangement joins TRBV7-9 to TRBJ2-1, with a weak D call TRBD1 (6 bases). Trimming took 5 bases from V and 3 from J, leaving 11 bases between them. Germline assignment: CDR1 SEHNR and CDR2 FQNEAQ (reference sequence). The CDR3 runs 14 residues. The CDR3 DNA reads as TGTGCCAGCAGCCAGAGAGGGGGCTACAATGAGCAGTTCTTC. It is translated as CASSQRGGYNEQFF.

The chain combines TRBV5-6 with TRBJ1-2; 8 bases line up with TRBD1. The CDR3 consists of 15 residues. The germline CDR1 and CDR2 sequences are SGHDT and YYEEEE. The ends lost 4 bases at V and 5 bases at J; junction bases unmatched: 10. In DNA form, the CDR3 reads TGTGCCAGCAGCCCTGGGGTCCGGACAGGGTATGGCTACACCTTC. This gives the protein CASSPGVRTGYGYTF. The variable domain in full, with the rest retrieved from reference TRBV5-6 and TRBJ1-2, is DAGVTQSPTHLIKTRGQQVTLRCSPKSGHDTVSWYQQALGQGPQFIFQYYEEEERQRGNFPDRFSGHQFPNYSSELNVNALLLGDSALYLCASSPGVRTGYGYTFGSGTRLTVV.

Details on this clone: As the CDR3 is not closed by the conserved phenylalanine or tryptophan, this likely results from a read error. CDR3 amino acids: CASSLSAGMNTEAFV. The CDR3 nucleotides read TGTGCCAGCAGTTTATCGGCAGGAATGAACACTGAAGCTTTCGTT. The chain combines TRBV27 with TRBJ1-1; unclear D gene. Germline V gives CDR1 MNHEY, CDR2 SMNVEV (reference sequence). CDR3 size: 15 residues. V lost 0 bases to trimming and J lost 0 bases, with 8 bases between them.

CDR3 coding DNA: TGCGCCAGCAGCTCCGAACCGGGACAGGGGGCGTGGGGCTACACCTTC. It yields the protein CASSSEPGQGAWGYTF. This chain uses TRBV5-1 with TRBJ1-2; TRBD1 matches 12 bases. The V and J ends lost 3 bases and 8 bases, in that order; junction bases with no gene match: 11. Germline V gene lookup returns CDR1 SGHRS and CDR2 YFSETQ. The CDR3 has 16 residues.

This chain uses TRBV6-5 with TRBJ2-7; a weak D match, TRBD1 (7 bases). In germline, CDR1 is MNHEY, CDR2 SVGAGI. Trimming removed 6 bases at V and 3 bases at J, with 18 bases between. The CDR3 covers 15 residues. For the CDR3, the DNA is TGTGCCAGCAGCCAACGACAGGGAGGAGGCTACGAGCAGTACGTC. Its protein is CASSQRQGGGYEQYV.

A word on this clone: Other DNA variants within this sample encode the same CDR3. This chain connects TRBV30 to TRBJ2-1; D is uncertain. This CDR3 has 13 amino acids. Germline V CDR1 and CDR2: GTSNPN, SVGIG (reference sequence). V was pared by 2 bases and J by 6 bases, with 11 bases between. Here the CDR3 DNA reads TGTGCCTGGAGTCCCGGGTACCCCAATGAGCAGTTCTTC. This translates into CAWSPGYPNEQFF.

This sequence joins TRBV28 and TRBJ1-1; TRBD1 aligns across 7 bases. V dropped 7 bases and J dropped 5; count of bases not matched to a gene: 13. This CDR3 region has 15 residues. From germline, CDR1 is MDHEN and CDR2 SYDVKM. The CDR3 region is CASTNSRQGGTEAFF. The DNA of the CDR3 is TGTGCCAGCACTAATTCAAGACAGGGAGGTACTGAAGCTTTCTTT.

The CDR3 nucleotides read TGCGCCAGCAGTGACACGCAAGGGGCGGAGACCCAGTACTTC. Amino acids: CASSDTQGAETQYF. V and J are TRBV5-1 and TRBJ2-5; D is perhaps TRBD1 (5 bases). This CDR3 is built from 14 residues. The ends were cut back, 5 bases at V and 5 bases at J, with 16 bases in the middle. CDR1 SGHRS and CDR2 YFSETQ come from the germline V gene. The entire variable domain, with the rest obtained from reference TRBV5-1 and TRBJ2-5, is as follows: KAGVTQTPRYLIKTRGQQVTLSCSPISGHRSVSWYQQTPGQGLQFLFEYFSETQRNKGNFPGRFSGRQFSNSRSEMNVSTLELGDSALYLCASSDTQGAETQYFGPGTRLLVL.